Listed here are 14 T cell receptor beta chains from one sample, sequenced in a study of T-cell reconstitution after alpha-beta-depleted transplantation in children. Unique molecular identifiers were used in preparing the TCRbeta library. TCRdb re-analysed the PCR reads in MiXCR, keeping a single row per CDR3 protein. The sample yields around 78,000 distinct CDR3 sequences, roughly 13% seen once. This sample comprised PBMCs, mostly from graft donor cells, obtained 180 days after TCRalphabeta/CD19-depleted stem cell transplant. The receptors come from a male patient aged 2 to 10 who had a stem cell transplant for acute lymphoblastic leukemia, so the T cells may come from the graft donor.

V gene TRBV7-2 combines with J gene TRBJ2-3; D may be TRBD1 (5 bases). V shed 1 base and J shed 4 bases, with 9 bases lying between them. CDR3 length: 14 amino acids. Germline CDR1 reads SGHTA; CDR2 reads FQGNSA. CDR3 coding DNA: TGTGCCAGCAGCTTAGTTCTGGGGCCAGATACGCAGTATTTT. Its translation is CASSLVLGPDTQYF. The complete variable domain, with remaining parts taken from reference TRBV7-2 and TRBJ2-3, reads GAGVSQSPSNKVTEKGKDVELRCDPISGHTALYWYRQSLGQGLEFLIYFQGNSAPDKSGLPSDRFSAERTGGSVSTLTIQRTQQEDSAVYLCASSLVLGPDTQYFGPGTRLTVL.

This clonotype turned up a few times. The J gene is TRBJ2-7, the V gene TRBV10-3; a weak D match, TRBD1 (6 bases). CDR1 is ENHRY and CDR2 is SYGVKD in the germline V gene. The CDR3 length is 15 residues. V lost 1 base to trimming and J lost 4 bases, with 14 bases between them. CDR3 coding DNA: TGTGCCATCAGTGAGTTCCGGGACACGGGGTACGAGCAGTACTTC. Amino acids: CAISEFRDTGYEQYF.

The CDR3 nucleotides read TGTGCCACCAGCAGAGAAGGGGGGCGCTATTCACCCCTCCACTTT. Its translation is CATSREGGRYSPLHF. V is TRBV15 and J is TRBJ1-6; perhaps TRBD1 as D (6 bases). Germline CDR1 and CDR2: LNHNV and YYDKDF (reference sequence). The CDR3 contains 15 residues. V lost 0 bases and J 8 bases, leaving 11 bases between the germline ends.

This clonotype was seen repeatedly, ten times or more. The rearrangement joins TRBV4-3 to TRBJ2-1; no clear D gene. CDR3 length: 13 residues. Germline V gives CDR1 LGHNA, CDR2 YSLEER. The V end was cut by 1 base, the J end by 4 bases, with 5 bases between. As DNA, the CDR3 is TGCGCCAGCAGCCAAGGGGGTTACAATGAGCAGTTCTTC. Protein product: CASSQGGYNEQFF.

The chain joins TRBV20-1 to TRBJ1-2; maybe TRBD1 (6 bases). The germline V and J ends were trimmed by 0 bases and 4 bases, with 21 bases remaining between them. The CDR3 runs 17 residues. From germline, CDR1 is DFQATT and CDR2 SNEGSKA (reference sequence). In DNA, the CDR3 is TGCAGTGCTAGAGATATTGTGAGGTACAGGGCCCCCTATGGCTACACCTTC. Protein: CSARDIVRYRAPYGYTF.

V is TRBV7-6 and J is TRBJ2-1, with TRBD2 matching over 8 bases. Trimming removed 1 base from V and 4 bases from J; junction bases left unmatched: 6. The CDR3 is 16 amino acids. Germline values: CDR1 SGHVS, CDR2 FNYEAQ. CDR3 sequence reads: CASSLVATSGYNEQFF. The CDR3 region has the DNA TGTGCCAGCAGCTTAGTAGCTACTAGCGGTTACAATGAGCAGTTCTTC.

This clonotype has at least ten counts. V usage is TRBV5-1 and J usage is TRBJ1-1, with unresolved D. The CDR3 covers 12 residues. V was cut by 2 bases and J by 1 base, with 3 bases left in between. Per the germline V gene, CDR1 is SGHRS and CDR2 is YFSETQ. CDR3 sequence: CASSFSNTEAFF. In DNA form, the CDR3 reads TGCGCCAGCAGCTTTTCGAACACTGAAGCTTTCTTT.

The CDR3 coding sequence is TGCAGTGTCTATAGGGGACTAGCGGGAGGGAAGGGTCCCTACGAGCAGTACTTC. Encoded protein: CSVYRGLAGGKGPYEQYF. This chain joins TRBV20-1 and TRBJ2-7, with TRBD2 matching over 16 bases. The CDR3 runs 18 residues. Trimming removed 7 bases from V and 2 bases from J; junction bases left unmatched: 14. Germline V gene sequence: CDR1 DFQATT, CDR2 SNEGSKA (reference sequence).

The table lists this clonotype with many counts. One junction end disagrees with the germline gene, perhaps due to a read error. The CDR3, as DNA: TGCGCCAGCAGCCATCACAGGGGGCGGACAGGGAACCCTGAAGCTTTCTTT. It encodes CASSHHRGRTGNPEAFF. The gene calls are TRBV4-3 and TRBJ1-1; TRBD1 aligns across 9 bases. CDR1 is LGHNA, CDR2 YSLEER, per germline. CDR3 size: 17 residues.

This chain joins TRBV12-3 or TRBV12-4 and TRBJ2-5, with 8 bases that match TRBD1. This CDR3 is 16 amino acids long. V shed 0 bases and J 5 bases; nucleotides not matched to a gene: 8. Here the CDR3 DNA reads TGTGCCAGCAGTTTAGCTTGGACAGGGTGGAGGGAGACCCAGTACTTC. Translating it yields CASSLAWTGWRETQYF.

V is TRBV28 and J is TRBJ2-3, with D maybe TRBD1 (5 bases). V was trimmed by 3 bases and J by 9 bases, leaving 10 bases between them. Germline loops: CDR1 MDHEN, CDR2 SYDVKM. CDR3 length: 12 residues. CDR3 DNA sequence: TGTGCCAGCAGTTTCGGTCAGGGCACGCAGTATTTT. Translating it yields CASSFGQGTQYF.

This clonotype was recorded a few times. This CDR3 reads CSARGIDKLFF. The CDR3 DNA sequence: TGCAGTGCTAGGGGGATTGATAAACTGTTTTTT. The chain is built from TRBV20-1 and TRBJ1-4; D not resolved. The germline gives CDR1 DFQATT, CDR2 SNEGSKA (reference sequence). CDR3 length equals 11 residues. V gave up 3 bases and J gave up 11 bases, with 10 bases separating them.

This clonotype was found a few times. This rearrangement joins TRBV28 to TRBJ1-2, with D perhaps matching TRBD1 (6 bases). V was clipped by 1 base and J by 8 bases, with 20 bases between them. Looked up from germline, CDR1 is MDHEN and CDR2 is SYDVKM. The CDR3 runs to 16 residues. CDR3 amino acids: CASSLSTSGAVSGYTF. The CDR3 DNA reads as TGTGCCAGCAGTTTATCAACCTCAGGGGCTGTAAGCGGCTACACCTTC.

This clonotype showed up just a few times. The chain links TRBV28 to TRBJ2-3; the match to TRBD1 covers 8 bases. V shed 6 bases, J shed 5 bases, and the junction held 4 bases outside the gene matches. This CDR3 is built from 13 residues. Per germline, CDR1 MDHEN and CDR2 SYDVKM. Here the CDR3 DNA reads TGTGCCAGCAGGCGACAGGGGAAAGATACGCAGTATTTT. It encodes CASRRQGKDTQYF.